This T cell receptor beta chain was obtained from a study of T cell repertoires in cytomegalovirus infection. TCRdb independently ran MiXCR on the reads; one entry per CDR3 protein. The data hold approximately 250,000 distinct CDR3 sequences, with 9% to 15% observed a single time. V lost 2 bases, J lost 1 base, and 8 bases lay in between. The CDR3 sequence is 14 residues long. Looked up from germline, CDR1 is MDHEN and CDR2 is SYDVKM. This clonotype showed up many times. V gene TRBV28 combines with J gene TRBJ2-5, with unresolved D. The specimen sequenced was PBMCs. This TCR was recovered from a human donor in good health (CMV status not recorded). Some clones in this sample may be carry-over from other donors' samples. The CDR3 bases are TGTGCCAGCAGTTTAGGGCTAGTCCAAGAGACCCAGTACTTC. Amino acid sequence: CASSLGLVQETQYF.